Below, 18 T cell receptor beta chains from the same sample are listed, as sequenced in a study of blood T cell repertoires in COVID-19. Sequencing used immunoSEQ multiplex PCR; TCRdb keeps in-frame clones, though not all of them. Seen here are around 360,000 clones, 87% observed once, and the top ten hold approximately 3%. Sequencing used PBMCs or T cells enriched from blood (not recorded which). These TCRs come from a woman aged 25 to 39 who had recovered from COVID-19.

J is TRBJ2-7 and V is TRBV7-2; D possibly corresponds to TRBD1 (5 bases). Germline V CDR1 and CDR2: SGHTA, FQGNSA. V was trimmed by 0 bases and J by 12 bases, leaving 12 bases between them. The CDR3 has 12 amino acids. CDR3 loop: CASSLASAGMYF. The CDR3 DNA reads as TGTGCCAGCAGCTTAGCATCGGCAGGGATGTACTTC.

The V and J genes are TRBV11-2 and TRBJ1-5, with a tentative D call TRBD1 (6 bases). Germline-derived CDR1 and CDR2 are SGHAT and FQNNGV. Trimming cost V 1 base and J 3 bases, with 10 bases left between them. The CDR3 is made up of 15 amino acids. DNA of the CDR3: TGTGCCAGCAGCTTAGCGACAGGTACCAATCAGCCCCAGCATTTT. Translating it yields CASSLATGTNQPQHF.

J is TRBJ1-6 and V is TRBV2, with 10 bases lining up with TRBD1. The CDR3 spans 17 residues. J gave up 7 bases and V 3 bases, and 9 bases lay outside the gene matches. Per the germline V gene, CDR1 is SNHLY and CDR2 is FYNNEI. The CDR3 nucleotides read TGTGCCAGCAGTGACTGGGGACAGGGGATGATGAATTCACCCCTCCACTTT. This gives the protein CASSDWGQGMMNSPLHF.

The rearrangement uses TRBV2 and TRBJ2-1, with 13 bases lining up with TRBD2. This CDR3 contains 15 residues. V shed 3 bases and J 7 bases; nucleotides not matched to a gene: 3. Looked up from germline, CDR1 is SNHLY and CDR2 is FYNNEI. The CDR3: CASSDPTSGRNEQFF. CDR3 bases: TGTGCCAGCAGTGACCCGACTAGCGGGAGGAATGAGCAGTTCTTC.

The V and J genes are TRBV30 and TRBJ1-5; the D gene is possibly TRBD1 (6 bases). The germline V and J ends were trimmed by 4 bases and 11 bases, with 15 bases remaining between them. Per the germline V gene, CDR1 is GTSNPN and CDR2 is SVGIG (reference sequence). This CDR3 comprises 12 residues. In nucleotides, the CDR3 is TGTGCCTGGACACAGGGAATCGGGGCCCAGCATTTT. The encoded protein is CAWTQGIGAQHF.

The rearrangement joins TRBV19 to TRBJ1-3, with D maybe TRBD1 (6 bases). CDR1 and CDR2 (germline): LNHDA, SQIVND (reference sequence). CDR3 length: 14 amino acids. V lost 10 bases and J lost 0, with 13 bases in between. The CDR3 sequence is CATQGPISGNTIYF. The CDR3 DNA is TGTGCCACCCAGGGGCCGATCTCTGGAAACACCATATATTTT.

This chain uses TRBV12-5 with TRBJ1-1, with D hard to call. CDR1 and CDR2 from the germline V gene are LGHNT and FRNRAP. Trimming cost V 1 base and J 5 bases, with 8 bases left between them. The CDR3 is 13 residues long. CDR3 residues: CASGLAPETEAFF. The CDR3 bases are TGTGCTAGTGGTTTGGCCCCGGAGACTGAAGCTTTCTTT.

The chain links TRBV19 to TRBJ1-2, with 9 bases aligning to TRBD1. Germline V gene sequence: CDR1 LNHDA, CDR2 SQIVND (reference sequence). There are 14 residues in the CDR3. J lost 3 bases, V lost 6 bases, and 5 bases had no gene match. For the CDR3, the DNA is TGTGCCAGTAGAGAAACAGGGGGCGACTATGGCTACACCTTC. It translates to CASRETGGDYGYTF.

V usage is TRBV28 and J usage is TRBJ1-4; D gene unclear. Germline CDR1 MDHEN, CDR2 SYDVKM. The length of the CDR3 is 14 residues. Trimming stripped 7 bases from V and 5 bases from J, with 14 bases between. This CDR3 is CASNTGWRNEKLFF. The CDR3 DNA reads as TGTGCCAGCAACACGGGGTGGAGGAATGAAAAACTGTTTTTT.

The chain uses TRBV6-5 and TRBJ2-3; 8 bases map to TRBD2. The germline CDR1 and CDR2 sequences are MNHEY and SVGAGI. Unmatched junction bases numbered 6, after V lost 5 bases and J lost 8 bases. The CDR3 length is 13 residues. The CDR3 nucleotides read TGTGCCAGCAGTCCCCTCGGGGGGGGTACGCAGTATTTT. Its translation: CASSPLGGGTQYF.

The chain joins TRBV5-7 to TRBJ2-1; a possible D gene is TRBD1 (6 bases). TRBV5-7 is an ORF; its function is uncertain. The CDR3 covers 19 residues. Trimming took off 2 bases at V and 4 bases at J, with 25 bases between the two ends. The CDR3 nucleotides read TGTGCCAGCAGCTTTTGCAAGAGGGCCCAGGGGATAGGGTACAATGAGCAGTTCTTC. It translates to CASSFCKRAQGIGYNEQFF.

The chain links TRBV5-1 to TRBJ2-3; 7 bases fit TRBD1. Germline V gives CDR1 SGHRS, CDR2 YFSETQ. J was trimmed by 2 bases and V by 4 bases; bases with no gene match: 7. The CDR3 covers 15 residues. The CDR3 DNA sequence: TGCGCCAGCAGCATCGGGACAGACATCACAGATACGCAGTATTTT. This translates into CASSIGTDITDTQYF.

The rearrangement uses TRBV3-1 (or the pseudogene TRBV3-2) and TRBJ1-5; D perhaps matches TRBD1 (5 bases). Germline assignment: CDR1 LGHDT and CDR2 YNNKEL (reference sequence). The V end was cut by 4 bases, the J end by 5 bases, with 24 bases between. The CDR3 is made up of 18 amino acids. CDR3 protein: CASSPINAGPNNDQPQHF. The CDR3 bases are TGTGCCAGCAGCCCCATTAACGCAGGGCCGAATAATGATCAGCCCCAGCATTTT.

This rearrangement joins TRBV2 to TRBJ1-5; no definite D call. V was shortened by 3 bases and J by 1 base, with 10 bases between the two germline ends. This CDR3 spans 15 amino acids. Per germline, CDR1 SNHLY and CDR2 FYNNEI. CDR3 bases: TGTGCCAGCAGTGAGGGAGGCTGGAGCAATCAGCCCCAGCATTTT. It is translated as CASSEGGWSNQPQHF.

In its sample, this clone was seen once. V gene TRBV15 combines with J gene TRBJ1-1; 7 positions match TRBD1. Germline CDR1 is LNHNV and CDR2 is YYDKDF (reference sequence). CDR3 length: 15 amino acids. Germline trimming cut 5 bases from V and 0 bases from J; bases unmatched to any gene: 6. CDR3 sequence (DNA): TGTGCCACCAGCCCAGCGACAGGGATGAACACTGAAGCTTTCTTT. This codes for CATSPATGMNTEAFF.

The chain is built from TRBV5-4 and TRBJ1-1; D is perhaps TRBD1 (6 bases). The V gene lost 4 bases and the J gene lost 4 bases, with 14 bases spanning the gap. The CDR3 has 14 amino acids. From germline, CDR1 is SGHNT and CDR2 YYREEE (reference sequence). This chain's CDR3 is CASSPRTDGTEAFF. For the CDR3, the DNA is TGTGCCAGCAGCCCGAGGACAGATGGCACTGAAGCTTTCTTT.

This chain connects TRBV19 to TRBJ2-7; 7 nucleotides align to TRBD2. The V segment lost 5 bases and the J segment 2 bases; nucleotides outside the gene matches: 6. Germline V gene sequence: CDR1 LNHDA, CDR2 SQIVND (reference sequence). The CDR3 covers 14 residues. The CDR3 region is CASSPGLTTYEQYF. Written as DNA, the CDR3 is TGTGCCAGTAGTCCGGGACTAACTACCTACGAGCAGTACTTC.

The rearrangement uses TRBV7-9 and TRBJ2-1; D is perhaps TRBD2 (6 bases). The germline V gene has CDR1 SEHNR and CDR2 FQNEAQ (reference sequence). Trimming pared 2 bases from V and 4 bases from J, leaving 21 bases between. CDR3 length: 18 amino acids. CDR3 region: CASSLSMGGAPLYNEQFF. In nucleotides, the CDR3 is TGTGCCAGCAGCTTATCCATGGGAGGAGCGCCCTTATACAATGAGCAGTTCTTC.